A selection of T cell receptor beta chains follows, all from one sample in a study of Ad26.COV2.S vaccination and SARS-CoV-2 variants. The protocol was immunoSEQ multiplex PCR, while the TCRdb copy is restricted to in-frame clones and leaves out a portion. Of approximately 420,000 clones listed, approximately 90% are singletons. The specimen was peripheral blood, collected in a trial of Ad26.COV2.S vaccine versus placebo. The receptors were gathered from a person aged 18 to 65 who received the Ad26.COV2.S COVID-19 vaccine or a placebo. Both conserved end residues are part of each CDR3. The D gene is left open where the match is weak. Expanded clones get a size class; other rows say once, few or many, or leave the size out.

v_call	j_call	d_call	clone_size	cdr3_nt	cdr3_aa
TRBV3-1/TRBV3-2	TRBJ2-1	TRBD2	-	TGTGCCAGCAGCCAAGAGGGACTACTCAATGAGCAGTTCTTC	CASSQEGLLNEQFF
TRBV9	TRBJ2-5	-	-	TGTGCCAGCAGCGTAGAGGTGGTGGCGGGTATGGAGACCCAGTACTTC	CASSVEVVAGMETQYF
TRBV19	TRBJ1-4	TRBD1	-	TGTGCCAGTAAGACGGGGACAGGGGAAAAACTGTTTTTT	CASKTGTGEKLFF
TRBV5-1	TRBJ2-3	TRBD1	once	TGCGCCAGCAGCCCAGGGGGTGGGTCAGATACGCAGTATTTT	CASSPGGGSDTQYF
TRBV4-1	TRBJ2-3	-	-	TGCGCCAGCAGCCAAATAGGGGATACAGATACGCAGTATTTT	CASSQIGDTDTQYF
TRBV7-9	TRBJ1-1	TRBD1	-	TGTGCCAGCAGCTTAATTAGGACAGGGATCGGGAAAGCTTTCTTT	CASSLIRTGIGKAFF
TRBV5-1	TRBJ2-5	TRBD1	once	TGCGCCAGCAGCTTGACTCGACAGGGGAGCGAGACCCAGTACTTC	CASSLTRQGSETQYF
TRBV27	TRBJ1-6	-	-	TGTGCCAGCAGTTTCCGGAGAGGGGGGAATCTCCACTTT	CASSFRRGGNLHF
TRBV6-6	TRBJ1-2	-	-	TGTGCCAGCAGTTACCTGAATAACTATGGCTACACCTTC	CASSYLNNYGYTF
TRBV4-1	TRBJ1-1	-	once	TGCGCCAGCAGCCGGTCGGGCAGTCAAACGAACACTGAAGCTTTCTTT	CASSRSGSQTNTEAFF
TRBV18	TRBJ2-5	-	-	TGTGCCAGCTCCCCGCTCCGGGACACCCAAGAGACCCAGTACTTC	CASSPLRDTQETQYF
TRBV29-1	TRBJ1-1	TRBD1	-	TGCAGCGTTGAAGAATGGAGGACAGGGTGGGAGGACACTGAAGCTTTCTTT	CSVEEWRTGWEDTEAFF
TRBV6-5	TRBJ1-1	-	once	TGTGCCAGCAGCGTTTACCAGGGGAACACTGAAGCTTTCTTT	CASSVYQGNTEAFF
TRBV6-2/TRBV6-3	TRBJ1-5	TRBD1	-	TGTGCCAGCAGTTACGGCCAGGGGGCAGGCAATCAGCCCCAGCATTTT	CASSYGQGAGNQPQHF
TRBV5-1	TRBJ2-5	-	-	TGCGCCAGCAGCTTGGTCCTGGACAGCCAAGAGACCCAGTACTTC	CASSLVLDSQETQYF
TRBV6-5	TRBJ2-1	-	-	TGTGCCAGCAGTTCCGTCGCCGGGGTGTACTACAATGAGCAGTTCTTC	CASSSVAGVYYNEQFF
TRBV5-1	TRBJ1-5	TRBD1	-	TGCGCCAGCAGCCCGGAGGGGGACAGGGGCAATCAGCCCCAGCATTTT	CASSPEGDRGNQPQHF
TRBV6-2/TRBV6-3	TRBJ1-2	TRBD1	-	TGTGCCAGCAGTTACGGGACAGGGTCTTCTGGCTACACCTTC	CASSYGTGSSGYTF
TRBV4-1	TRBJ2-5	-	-	TGCGCCAGCAGCCCCCTGGGGGGGCTAGACTGGGCGACCCAGTACTTC	CASSPLGGLDWATQYF
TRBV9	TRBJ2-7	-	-	TGTGCCAGCAGCGTAGGTGTGACTCTCTACGAGCAGTACTTC	CASSVGVTLYEQYF
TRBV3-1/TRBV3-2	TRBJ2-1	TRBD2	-	TGTGCCAGCAGCCACGGGTCAGGGAGGGGCAATGAGCAGTTCTTC	CASSHGSGRGNEQFF
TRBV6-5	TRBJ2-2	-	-	TGTGCCGGCCGGGCCGTGGGCACCGGGGAGCTGTTTTTT	CAGRAVGTGELFF
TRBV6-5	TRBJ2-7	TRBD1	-	TGTGCCAGCCGAAAGACAGGGGTCTACGAGCAGTACTTC	CASRKTGVYEQYF
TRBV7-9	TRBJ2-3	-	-	TGTGCCAGCAGCTTAGGTTCGGGGGGCCTGGGCACAGATACGCAGTATTTT	CASSLGSGGLGTDTQYF
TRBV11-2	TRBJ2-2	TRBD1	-	TGTGCCAGCAGCCGGGTGACAGGGCACACCGGGGAGCTGTTTTTT	CASSRVTGHTGELFF
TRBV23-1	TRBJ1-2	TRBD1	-	TGCGCCAGCAGTCAATCGAGTCGGGGACAGCTTTATGGCTACACCTTC	CASSQSSRGQLYGYTF
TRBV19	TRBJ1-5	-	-	TGTGCCAGTAGTATTAGCGGTATCAATCAGCCCCAGCATTTT	CASSISGINQPQHF
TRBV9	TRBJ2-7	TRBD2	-	TGTGCCAGCAGCAGGACTAGCGGGGGATTCGACGAGCAGTACTTC	CASSRTSGGFDEQYF
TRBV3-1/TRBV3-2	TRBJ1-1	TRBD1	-	TGTGCCAGCAGGCGGGAGGGACAGGGGTTCACTGAAGCTTTCTTT	CASRREGQGFTEAFF
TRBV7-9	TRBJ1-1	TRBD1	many	TGTGCCAGCAGCCCGGACAGGCGTGATACTGAAGCTTTCTTT	CASSPDRRDTEAFF
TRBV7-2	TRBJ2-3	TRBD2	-	TGTGCCAGCAGCTTAGAGAGTAGCGGGGATTATGTTACGCAGTATTTT	CASSLESSGDYVTQYF
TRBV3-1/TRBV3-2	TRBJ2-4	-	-	TGTGCCAGCAGCCAAGTTCGAGAAGCCAAAAACATTCAGTACTTC	CASSQVREAKNIQYF
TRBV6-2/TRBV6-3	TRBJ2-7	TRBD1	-	TGTGCCAGCAGTGACCGGGACAGGGACGAGCAGTACTTC	CASSDRDRDEQYF
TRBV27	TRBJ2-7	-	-	TGTGCCAGCAGACGAACCTGGACTGGTTACGAGCAGTACTTC	CASRRTWTGYEQYF
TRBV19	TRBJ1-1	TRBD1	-	TGTGCCAGTAGTTGGAGGGGGCCCACTGAAGCTTTCTTT	CASSWRGPTEAFF
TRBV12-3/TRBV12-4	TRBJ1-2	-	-	TGTGCCAGCAGTTTCTCTCCTAACTATGGCTACACCTTC	CASSFSPNYGYTF
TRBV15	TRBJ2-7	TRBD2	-	TGTGCCACCAGCAGAGCCCGATTGGGAGGGAACGAGCAGTACTTC	CATSRARLGGNEQYF
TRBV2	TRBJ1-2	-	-	TGTGCCAGCAGGGGACACCGGTCGGATGGCTACACCTTC	CASRGHRSDGYTF
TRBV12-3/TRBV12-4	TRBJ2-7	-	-	TGTGCCAGCAGCCTAGACTACGAGCAGTACTTC	CASSLDYEQYF
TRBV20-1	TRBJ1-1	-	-	TGCAGTGCTAGTCGGAATCATATCAACACTGAAGCTTTCTTT	CSASRNHINTEAFF
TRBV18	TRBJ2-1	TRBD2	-	TGTGCCAGCTCACCACCAACTAGCGGGGGGGCCCTCAATGAGCAGTTCTTC	CASSPPTSGGALNEQFF
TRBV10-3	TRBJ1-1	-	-	TGTGCCATCAGTGAGACAGGGTCCGATGAAGCTTTCTTT	CAISETGSDEAFF
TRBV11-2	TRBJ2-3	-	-	TGTGCCAGCAGCCCCCAGGGTACGGCAGATACGCAGTATTTT	CASSPQGTADTQYF
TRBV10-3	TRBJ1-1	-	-	TGTGCCATCAGTGAAAGACCCGATTCTTTCGAAGGAGCTTTCTTT	CAISERPDSFEGAFF
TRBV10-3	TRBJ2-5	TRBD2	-	TGTGCCATCAGTGATCGGAGGACTAGCGGGTCGCAAGAGACCCAGTACTTC	CAISDRRTSGSQETQYF
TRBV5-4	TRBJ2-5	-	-	TGTGCCAGCACCGTAAAAATAGTTGGGGAGACCCAGTACTTC	CASTVKIVGETQYF
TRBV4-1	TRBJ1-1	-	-	TGCGCCAGCAGCCAAGGGGGCAGCCCGAACACTGAAGCTTTCTTT	CASSQGGSPNTEAFF
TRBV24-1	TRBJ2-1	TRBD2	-	TGTGCCACCAGTGATTCCACGACTAGCTCTAGGTTGAATGAGCAGTTCTTC	CATSDSTTSSRLNEQFF
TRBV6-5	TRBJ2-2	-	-	TGTGCCAGCAAACCCCAGGGCAACACCGGGGAGCTGTTTTTT	CASKPQGNTGELFF
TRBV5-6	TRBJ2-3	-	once	TGTGCCAGCAGCTTGGTCTCCGGGGATACGCAGTATTTT	CASSLVSGDTQYF
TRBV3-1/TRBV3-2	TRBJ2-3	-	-	TGTGCCAGCAGCCAAGACCGGGCTACAGATACGCAGTATTTT	CASSQDRATDTQYF
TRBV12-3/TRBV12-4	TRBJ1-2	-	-	TGTGCCAGCAGTTTGGGATCTAACTATGGCTACACCTTC	CASSLGSNYGYTF
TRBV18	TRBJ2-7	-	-	TGTGCCAGCTCACCATTGCTCAGGGACTACGAGCAGTACTTC	CASSPLLRDYEQYF